Below are 32 T cell receptor beta chains sequenced from a single sample in a study of blood T cell repertoires in COVID-19. Clones were sequenced by immunoSEQ multiplex PCR, and TCRdb holds only the in-frame ones, with some missing. This sample has about 71,000 clones, with 90% found just once. Specimen: peripheral blood. The receptors were sampled from a woman under 30 with acute or convalescent COVID-19.

The rearrangement joins TRBV7-8 to TRBJ2-1; 9 bases match TRBD1. This CDR3 has 20 amino acids. Germline-derived CDR1 and CDR2 are SGHVS and FQNEAQ. Trimming took 2 bases from V and 3 from J; bases not matched to a gene: 17. CDR3 sequence: CASSLQLTGGYTNIYNEQFF. The CDR3 DNA sequence: TGTGCCAGCAGCTTACAATTGACAGGGGGTTATACCAACATCTACAATGAGCAGTTCTTC.

The chain has TRBV18 and TRBJ1-1; D is uncertain. Germline V gene lookup returns CDR1 KGHSH and CDR2 LQKENI. The CDR3 has 12 residues. The V end lost 8 bases, the J end lost 2 bases, and 9 bases lay between the germline ends. DNA of the CDR3: TGTGCCAGCACTACCGGCAACACTGAAGCTTTCTTT. This translates into CASTTGNTEAFF.

The rearrangement uses TRBV27 and TRBJ2-7; 7 nucleotides agree with TRBD2. The CDR3 runs 14 residues. CDR1 MNHEY and CDR2 SMNVEV come from the germline V gene (reference sequence). V lost 3 bases and J lost 4; bases outside the gene matches: 6. The CDR3 sequence is CASSFSWGGYEQYF. The DNA for the CDR3 is TGTGCCAGCAGTTTCTCCTGGGGGGGGTACGAGCAGTACTTC.

V usage is TRBV28 and J usage is TRBJ1-2; D is undetermined. Trimming took off 2 bases at V and 10 bases at J, with 17 bases between the two ends. CDR1 MDHEN and CDR2 SYDVKM come from the germline V gene. This CDR3 comprises 14 residues. This CDR3 is CASSLPLGGLAYTF. DNA for the CDR3: TGTGCCAGCAGTTTACCCCTCGGAGGGTTGGCCTACACCTTC.

The genes are TRBV11-2 and TRBJ1-4; TRBD1 is a possible D gene (6 bases). Looked up from germline, CDR1 is SGHAT and CDR2 is FQNNGV. V was trimmed by 4 bases and J by 5 bases, leaving 14 bases between them. The CDR3 covers 15 residues. CDR3 region: CASSSTGISNEKLFF. CDR3 nucleotides: TGTGCCAGCAGCTCCACAGGGATCTCGAATGAAAAACTGTTTTTT.

V is TRBV2 and J is TRBJ2-1; 15 nucleotides match TRBD2. V trimming: 6 bases; J trimming: 10 bases; junction bases outside the gene matches: 7. This CDR3 contains 15 residues. Germline V gene lookup returns CDR1 SNHLY and CDR2 FYNNEI. Here the CDR3 DNA reads TGTGCCAGCAGCGGGACTAGCGGGAGGTCAGGGGAGCAGTTCTTC. It yields the protein CASSGTSGRSGEQFF.

This chain joins TRBV2 and TRBJ2-7, with D unclear. This CDR3 is 12 amino acids long. Germline loops: CDR1 SNHLY, CDR2 FYNNEI. CDR3 DNA: TGTGGGGCAGGCCGCTCTCGCCACGAGCAGTACTTC. This encodes CGAGRSRHEQYF.

This chain connects TRBV28 to TRBJ2-6; 13 nucleotides align to TRBD2. The CDR3 contains 17 residues. Germline values: CDR1 MDHEN, CDR2 SYDVKM. Trimming removed 5 bases from V and 2 bases from J; junction bases left unmatched: 3. The CDR3 region is CASSVLAGGPGANVLTF. The CDR3 bases are TGTGCCAGCAGTGTACTAGCGGGGGGGCCTGGGGCCAACGTCCTGACTTTC. The complete variable domain, with remaining parts taken from reference TRBV28 and TRBJ2-6, reads DVKVTQSSRYLVKRTGEKVFLECVQDMDHENMFWYRQDPGLGLRLIYFSYDVKMKEKGDIPEGYSVSREKKERFSLILESASTNQTSMYLCASSVLAGGPGANVLTFGAGSRLTVL.

This rearrangement joins TRBV3-1 (or the pseudogene TRBV3-2) to TRBJ2-3; D unclear. The CDR3 extends over 15 amino acids. Germline CDR1 is LGHDT and CDR2 is YNNKEL (reference sequence). The V and J ends lost 4 bases and 1 base respectively, with 12 bases between them. As DNA, the CDR3 is TGTGCCAGCAGCCGAAATCTAGTGGGCACAGATACGCAGTATTTT. It is translated as CASSRNLVGTDTQYF.

This sequence joins TRBV9 and TRBJ1-4; D is perhaps TRBD1 (6 bases). The CDR3 is 14 residues long. Between the trimmed V and J ends, which lost 3 bases and 8 bases, there was a span of 14 bases. Germline values: CDR1 SGDLS, CDR2 YYNGEE. The CDR3 here is CASSAEGEAEKLFF. As DNA, the CDR3 is TGTGCCAGCAGCGCCGAGGGGGAAGCGGAAAAACTGTTTTTT.

The chain combines TRBV2 with TRBJ2-3, with D possibly TRBD1 on 5 matching bases. CDR3 length: 16 amino acids. CDR1 and CDR2 (germline): SNHLY, FYNNEI. V was pared by 5 bases and J by 4 bases, with 19 bases between. The CDR3 coding sequence is TGTGCCAGCAGTCCCCAGGGAAACACCATCGCAGATACGCAGTATTTT. Its translation is CASSPQGNTIADTQYF.

The chain recombines TRBV13 with TRBJ2-1; TRBD2 is a possible D gene (6 bases). The CDR3 is made up of 15 amino acids. Trimming pared 7 bases from V and 5 bases from J, leaving 18 bases between. Germline loops: CDR1 PRHDT, CDR2 FYEKMQ (reference sequence). Here the CDR3 reads CASTRGLIQNNEQFF. The CDR3 DNA is TGTGCCAGCACCCGGGGACTCATACAAAACAATGAGCAGTTCTTC.

The chain links TRBV29-1 to TRBJ2-7; 9 nucleotides line up with TRBD1. Germline loops: CDR1 SQVTM, CDR2 ANQGSEA. This CDR3 has 12 amino acids. The V and J ends lost 5 bases and 6 bases, in that order; junction bases with no gene match: 5. CDR3 loop: CSVWDRVGEQYF. CDR3 DNA: TGCAGCGTTTGGGACAGGGTAGGCGAGCAGTACTTC.

V usage is TRBV10-3 and J usage is TRBJ1-1, with a possible D match to TRBD1 (6 bases). This CDR3 has 14 amino acids. V gave up 4 bases and J gave up 6 bases, with 15 bases separating them. Per the germline V gene, CDR1 is ENHRY and CDR2 is SYGVKD. The CDR3 loop is CAISVYGKGAEAFF. In DNA form, the CDR3 reads TGTGCCATCAGTGTTTACGGAAAGGGGGCTGAAGCTTTCTTT.

V and J are TRBV9 and TRBJ2-1; the D gene is possibly TRBD2 (6 bases). The length of the CDR3 is 14 residues. With 3 bases removed from V and 8 bases from J, the gap between germline ends came to 15 bases. Germline V gene lookup returns CDR1 SGDLS and CDR2 YYNGEE. CDR3 loop: CASSARDSIDEQFF. DNA of the CDR3: TGTGCCAGCAGCGCCCGGGACTCCATTGATGAGCAGTTCTTC.

The chain carries TRBV11-2 and TRBJ2-7; D might be TRBD1 (5 bases). The CDR3 length is 15 residues. The germline V gene encodes CDR1 SGHAT and CDR2 FQNNGV. Trimming removed 5 bases at V and 3 bases at J, with 17 bases between. CDR3 protein: CASSPTDKGRYEQYF. Here the CDR3 DNA reads TGTGCCAGCAGCCCTACTGACAAGGGGCGCTACGAGCAGTACTTC.

The chain is built from TRBV28 and TRBJ2-6; TRBD1 agrees at 8 bases. Trimming took 5 bases from V and 0 from J; bases not matched to a gene: 6. This CDR3 contains 17 residues. Germline lookup yields CDR1 MDHEN and CDR2 SYDVKM. The CDR3, as DNA: TGTGCCAGCAGTCTGGACAGGGTACCCTCTGGGGCCAACGTCCTGACTTTC. It encodes CASSLDRVPSGANVLTF. The whole variable domain, filled in from reference TRBV28 and TRBJ2-6, reads DVKVTQSSRYLVKRTGEKVFLECVQDMDHENMFWYRQDPGLGLRLIYFSYDVKMKEKGDIPEGYSVSREKKERFSLILESASTNQTSMYLCASSLDRVPSGANVLTFGAGSRLTVL.

This chain connects TRBV29-1 to TRBJ2-5, with D unclear. The CDR3 is 12 amino acids. Trimming left V 3 bases short and J 2 bases short, with 7 bases between. Germline V gene data show CDR1 as SQVTM and CDR2 as ANQGSEA. CDR3 amino acids: CSVELSQETQYF. The CDR3 coding sequence is TGCAGCGTTGAGCTCAGTCAAGAGACCCAGTACTTC.

In this sample, this clone turned up a few times. CDR3 loop: CASSPRTVDFSGNTIYF. The CDR3 nucleotides are TGTGCCAGCAGCCCCCGGACAGTGGACTTCTCTGGAAACACCATATATTTT. This sequence joins TRBV5-6 and TRBJ1-3, with D possibly matching TRBD1 (6 bases). CDR3 size: 17 residues. Per the germline V gene, CDR1 is SGHDT and CDR2 is YYEEEE. Trimming took off 4 bases at V and 0 bases at J, with 17 bases between the two ends.

This chain joins TRBV30 and TRBJ2-1, with 7 positions matching TRBD1. Unmatched junction bases numbered 0, after V lost 2 bases and J lost 8 bases. Germline V gene sequence: CDR1 GTSNPN, CDR2 SVGIG (reference sequence). The CDR3 totals 11 residues. In nucleotides, the CDR3 is TGTGCCTGGAGTCAGGGGGATGAGCAGTTCTTC. Its protein product is CAWSQGDEQFF.

This chain joins TRBV10-3 and TRBJ2-7; 9 bases agree with TRBD1. This CDR3 has 18 residues. Unmatched junction bases numbered 14, after V lost 3 bases and J lost 2 bases. Germline V gene lookup returns CDR1 ENHRY and CDR2 SYGVKD. The CDR3 sequence: CAISDPYSGDRVPYEQYF. CDR3 nucleotides: TGTGCCATCAGTGACCCTTACTCCGGGGACAGGGTACCCTACGAGCAGTACTTC.

This chain connects TRBV5-5 to TRBJ1-5; 9 bases match TRBD1. Trimming removed 0 bases from V and 4 bases from J; junction bases left unmatched: 2. The CDR3 sequence is 15 residues long. CDR1 is SGHKS, CDR2 YYEKEE, per germline (reference sequence). The CDR3 nucleotides are TGTGCCAGCAGCTTGGGGGGACAGGGAAATCAGCCCCAGCATTTT. Its translation: CASSLGGQGNQPQHF.

The chain is built from TRBV6-6 and TRBJ1-1, with 8 bases aligning to TRBD1. The CDR3 is made up of 15 amino acids. V shed 6 bases and J 1 base; nucleotides not matched to a gene: 7. Germline CDR1 is MNHNY and CDR2 is SVGAGI (reference sequence). The CDR3 DNA follows: TGTGCCAGCAGCCGAGGAACAGGGGGGAACACTGAAGCTTTCTTT. It yields the protein CASSRGTGGNTEAFF.

J is TRBJ2-1 and V is TRBV25-1; tentative D call: TRBD1 (5 bases). Germline-derived CDR1 and CDR2 are MGHDK and SYGVNS. There are 12 residues in the CDR3. V was cut by 8 bases and J by 10 bases, with 15 bases left in between. In nucleotides, the CDR3 is TGTGCCAGCGGTCACAGCCACAGGGAGCAGTTCTTC. Translating gives CASGHSHREQFF.

The chain combines TRBV30 with TRBJ2-3, with 7 bases matching TRBD2. The trim removed 3 bases at V and 2 bases at J, leaving 14 bases unmatched. The germline gives CDR1 GTSNPN, CDR2 SVGIG (reference sequence). This CDR3 is 17 amino acids long. In DNA, the CDR3 is TGTGCCTGGAGCAAATATTGGGGGGAGCGGGACACAGATACGCAGTATTTT. Protein: CAWSKYWGERDTDTQYF.

This clone was seen once. The chain links TRBV2 to TRBJ2-1, with 8 bases aligning to TRBD1. The CDR3 has 15 residues. J lost 6 bases, V lost 3 bases, and 7 bases had no gene match. Germline assignment: CDR1 SNHLY and CDR2 FYNNEI. The CDR3 bases are TGTGCCAGCAGTGAGCCGGGACAGGCCGCCAATGAGCAGTTCTTC. Protein: CASSEPGQAANEQFF. Filled out from reference TRBV2 and TRBJ2-1, the complete variable domain reads EPEVTQTPSHQVTQMGQEVILRCVPISNHLYFYWYRQILGQKVEFLVSFYNNEISEKSEIFDDQFSVERPDGSNFTLKIRSTKLEDSAMYFCASSEPGQAANEQFFGPGTRLTVL.

V usage is TRBV6-2 or TRBV6-3 and J usage is TRBJ1-5; TRBD1 is a possible D gene (5 bases). The CDR3 is 16 amino acids. The V gene lost 0 bases and the J gene lost 2 bases, with 11 bases spanning the gap. CDR1 is MNHEY and CDR2 is SVGEGT in the germline V gene. CDR3 sequence: CASSYSIVGRNQPQHF. The CDR3 DNA follows: TGTGCCAGCAGTTACTCGATAGTGGGGCGCAATCAGCCCCAGCATTTT.

CDR3 protein: CASSYPGQGAAEAFF. The CDR3 DNA sequence: TGTGCCAGCAGTTACCCGGGACAGGGGGCGGCTGAAGCTTTCTTT. V gene TRBV6-2 or TRBV6-3 combines with J gene TRBJ1-1; 12 bases are a match to TRBD1. The CDR3 is 15 amino acids. The germline gives CDR1 MNHEY, CDR2 SVGEGT. V gave up 2 bases and J gave up 6 bases; unmatched junction bases: 4.

V is TRBV25-1 and J is TRBJ1-1; D is perhaps TRBD1 (5 bases). CDR1 is MGHDK, CDR2 SYGVNS, per germline. The CDR3 covers 12 residues. Trimming removed 5 bases from V and 6 bases from J, with 10 bases in between. The DNA for the CDR3 is TGTGCCAGCAGTAGAGGGACTTCTGAAGCTTTCTTT. Its translation is CASSRGTSEAFF.

V is TRBV10-3 and J is TRBJ2-1, with 7 bases aligning to TRBD1. CDR3 length: 13 residues. Germline V gene lookup returns CDR1 ENHRY and CDR2 SYGVKD. The V gene end was trimmed by 10 bases and the J gene end by 5 bases; junction bases not matched to a gene: 8. The CDR3 DNA sequence: TGTGCCAGTCGACAGGGTAGCCACAATGAGCAGTTCTTC. Encoded protein: CASRQGSHNEQFF.

V is TRBV7-2 and J is TRBJ2-7; D is unclear. This CDR3 is 16 amino acids long. CDR1 and CDR2 from the germline V gene are SGHTA and FQGNSA. The ends were cut back, 5 bases at V and 2 bases at J, with 19 bases in the middle. CDR3 DNA: TGTGCCAGCAGCCAGTTTGGGCAGAAGATTACCTACGAGCAGTACTTC. This sequence encodes CASSQFGQKITYEQYF.

This clone has only one observation. The chain recombines TRBV15 with TRBJ1-2; D uncertain. With 0 bases removed from V and 7 bases from J, the gap between germline ends came to 15 bases. The CDR3 consists of 15 residues. CDR1 and CDR2 from the germline V gene are LNHNV and YYDKDF (reference sequence). CDR3 loop: CATSRDLPGATGYTF. The CDR3 coding sequence is TGTGCCACCAGCAGAGATTTGCCAGGTGCTACTGGCTACACCTTC.